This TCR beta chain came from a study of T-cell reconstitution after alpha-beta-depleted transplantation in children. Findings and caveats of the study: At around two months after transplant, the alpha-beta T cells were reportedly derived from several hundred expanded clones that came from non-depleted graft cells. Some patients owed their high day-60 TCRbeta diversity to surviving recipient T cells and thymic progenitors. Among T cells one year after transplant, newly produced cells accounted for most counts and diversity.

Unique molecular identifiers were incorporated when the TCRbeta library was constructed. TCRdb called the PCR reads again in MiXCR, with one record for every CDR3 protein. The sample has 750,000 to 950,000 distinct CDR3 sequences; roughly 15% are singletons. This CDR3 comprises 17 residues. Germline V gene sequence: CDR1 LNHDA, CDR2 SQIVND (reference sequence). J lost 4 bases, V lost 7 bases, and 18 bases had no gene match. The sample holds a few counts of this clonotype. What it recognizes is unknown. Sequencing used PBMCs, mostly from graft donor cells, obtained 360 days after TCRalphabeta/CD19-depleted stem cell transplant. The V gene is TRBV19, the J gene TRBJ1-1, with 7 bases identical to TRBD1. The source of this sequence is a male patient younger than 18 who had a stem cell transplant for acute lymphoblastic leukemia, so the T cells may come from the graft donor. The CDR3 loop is CASTPQGTDRWSTEAFF. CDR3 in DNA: TGTGCCAGTACCCCCCAGGGGACAGATCGATGGAGCACTGAAGCTTTCTTT.